This is a list of T cell receptor beta chains from one sample in a study of blood T cell repertoires in COVID-19. Profiling relied on immunoSEQ multiplex PCR, and the TCRdb table lists in-frame clones only, not all of them. The repertoire holds some 200,000 clones, with 88% as singletons. The sequencing sample was made of PBMCs or T cells enriched from blood (not recorded which). All receptors come from a woman aged 25-40 years who had recovered from COVID-19. Each CDR3 is given with its conserved first and last residue. A D gene is named only where the DNA matches it firmly. Not all rows give a size; the values are once, few, many and, for expanded clones, a class.

.	TRBJ2-1	.	TRBV6-5	TGTGCCAGCAGAAAACCCGGAGGCCATGAGCAGTTCTTC	CASRKPGGHEQFF
few	TRBJ2-1	.	TRBV13	TGTGCCAGCAGCTTAAATATAGATAGCGATGAGCAGTTCTTC	CASSLNIDSDEQFF
.	TRBJ2-5	.	TRBV28	TGTGCCAGCAGTTTACCCACAGGGGAGGTAGAGACCCAGTACTTC	CASSLPTGEVETQYF
.	TRBJ1-2	.	TRBV13	TGTGCCAGCAGCCGGACAAATAACTATGGCTACACCTTC	CASSRTNNYGYTF
.	TRBJ2-3	.	TRBV7-2	TGTGCCAGCAGCTTAAGGCGGGACACGCAGTATTTT	CASSLRRDTQYF
.	TRBJ2-5	.	TRBV4-1	TGCGCCAGCAGCCACCCTCCCGCGGGGCCTCAAGAGACCCAGTACTTC	CASSHPPAGPQETQYF
many	TRBJ1-2	.	TRBV7-3	TGTGCCAGCAGCTTAGACGGGTATGGCTACACCTTC	CASSLDGYGYTF
.	TRBJ2-3	.	TRBV6-5	.	CASSTSRTDTQYF
.	TRBJ1-2	.	TRBV2	TGTGCCAGCACCCTCTTCAACAGGGCCAGTGGCTACACCTTC	CASTLFNRASGYTF
.	TRBJ1-2	.	TRBV4-1	TGCGCCAGCAGCCACCCCGGGACTCTGAGGGGCTACACCTTC	CASSHPGTLRGYTF
.	TRBJ1-6	.	TRBV5-5	TGTGCCAGTCGCCAGTGGCTTGATAATTCACCCCTCCACTTT	CASRQWLDNSPLHF
.	TRBJ2-7	TRBD1	TRBV7-2	TGTGCCAGCAGCTCACAAGTTAAGACAGGGGCCTACGAGCAGTACTTC	CASSSQVKTGAYEQYF
once	TRBJ1-1	.	TRBV2	TGTGCCAGCGAAGACAGCCTGAACACTGAAGCTTTCTTT	CASEDSLNTEAFF
.	TRBJ2-2	.	TRBV4-3	TGCGCCAGCAGCCAAGATAGGAGGGTAGGGAACACCGGGGAGCTGTTTTTT	CASSQDRRVGNTGELFF
.	TRBJ1-1	.	TRBV5-1	TGCGCCAGCAATACAGGAATGAACACTGAAGCTTTCTTT	CASNTGMNTEAFF
.	TRBJ2-1	.	TRBV7-9	TGTGCCAGCAGCTTAGGAAGGTTGGCAGGGCGCAATGAGCAGTTCTTC	CASSLGRLAGRNEQFF
.	TRBJ1-2	.	TRBV7-8	TGTGCCAGCAGCCCTCGGAATCTGGGAGACTCGGGCTACACCTTC	CASSPRNLGDSGYTF
.	TRBJ2-5	.	TRBV7-3	TGTGCCAGCAGCCCAACTCCGGGACTTATGGGAGAGACCCAGTACTTC	CASSPTPGLMGETQYF
.	TRBJ2-7	TRBD1	TRBV5-1	TGCGCCAGCAGCTTGGGGTTGGAACGGGACAGGGGCTACGAGCAGTACTTC	CASSLGLERDRGYEQYF
.	TRBJ1-2	TRBD1	TRBV7-2	TGTGCCAGCAGGACCGGGACAGAATATGGCTACACCTTC	CASRTGTEYGYTF
.	TRBJ2-1	.	TRBV6-2/TRBV6-3	TGTGCCAGCAGTTACTCTCTTTACTTCGGACAGTTGCGAAATGAGCAGTTCTTC	CASSYSLYFGQLRNEQFF
few	TRBJ2-5	.	TRBV9	TGTGCCAGCAGCGTGGGTGACCATACCACCGGGGAGACCCAGTACTTC	CASSVGDHTTGETQYF
.	TRBJ1-5	.	TRBV5-5	TGTGCCAGCAGCTTGGATGCAGGGGATCAGCCCCAGCATTTT	CASSLDAGDQPQHF
.	TRBJ1-2	TRBD1	TRBV4-1	TGCGCCAGCAGCCAAGGCCGACAGGGATATGGCTACACCTTC	CASSQGRQGYGYTF
.	TRBJ1-1	.	TRBV23-1	TGCGCCAGCAGTCAATCGCGGAGGACTGAAGCTTTCTTT	CASSQSRRTEAFF
.	TRBJ1-2	TRBD1	TRBV7-9	TGTGCCAGCAGCTTAGGCGCAGGGGGTGGCTACACCTTC	CASSLGAGGGYTF
.	TRBJ1-2	TRBD1	TRBV12-3/TRBV12-4	TGTGCCAGCAGTGTACAGGGGTTCTATGGCTACACCTTC	CASSVQGFYGYTF
.	TRBJ1-1	.	TRBV5-4	TGTGCCAGCAGCTACCAGGGGTGGGGTGAAGCTTTCTTT	CASSYQGWGEAFF
.	TRBJ2-4	.	TRBV19	TGTGCCAGTAGTCCCACCGCGACAGTAGCCAAAAACATTCAGTACTTC	CASSPTATVAKNIQYF